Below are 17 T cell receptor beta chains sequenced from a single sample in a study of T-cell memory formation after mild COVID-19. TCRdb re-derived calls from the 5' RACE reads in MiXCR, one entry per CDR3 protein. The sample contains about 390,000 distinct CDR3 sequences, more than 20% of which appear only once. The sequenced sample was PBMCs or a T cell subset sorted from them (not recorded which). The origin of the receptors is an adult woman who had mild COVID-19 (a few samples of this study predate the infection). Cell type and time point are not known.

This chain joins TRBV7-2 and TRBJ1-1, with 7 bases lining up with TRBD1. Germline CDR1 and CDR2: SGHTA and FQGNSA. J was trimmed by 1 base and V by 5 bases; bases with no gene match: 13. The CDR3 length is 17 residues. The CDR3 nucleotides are TGTGCCAGCAGCGTGGCAGGGGGTGAAGGGGAGAACACTGAAGCTTTCTTT. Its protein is CASSVAGGEGENTEAFF.

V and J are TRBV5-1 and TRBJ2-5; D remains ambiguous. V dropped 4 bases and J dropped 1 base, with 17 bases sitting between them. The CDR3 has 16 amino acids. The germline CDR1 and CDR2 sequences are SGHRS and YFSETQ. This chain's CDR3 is CASSRLNDISQETQYF. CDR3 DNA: TGCGCCAGCAGCCGCCTCAACGACATATCCCAAGAGACCCAGTACTTC.

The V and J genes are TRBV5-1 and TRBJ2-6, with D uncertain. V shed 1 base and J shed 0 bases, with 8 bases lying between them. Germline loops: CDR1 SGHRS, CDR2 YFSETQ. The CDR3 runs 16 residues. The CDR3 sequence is CASSLFTDSGANVLTF. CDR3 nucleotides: TGCGCCAGCAGCTTGTTTACGGACTCTGGGGCCAACGTCCTGACTTTC.

CDR3 DNA sequence: TGTGCCAGCAGTTACACCCGTACAGATACGCAGTATTTT. Amino acids: CASSYTRTDTQYF. The chain employs TRBV27 and TRBJ2-3; D is ambiguous. V lost 4 bases and J lost 3, with 8 bases in between. In germline, CDR1 is MNHEY, CDR2 SMNVEV (reference sequence). The CDR3 spans 13 residues.

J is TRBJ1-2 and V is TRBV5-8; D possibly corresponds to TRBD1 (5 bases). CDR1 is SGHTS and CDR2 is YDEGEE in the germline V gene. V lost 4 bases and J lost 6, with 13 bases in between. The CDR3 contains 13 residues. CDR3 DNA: TGTGCCAGCAGCCTTTCCGGGGGAGATGGCTACACCTTC. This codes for CASSLSGGDGYTF.

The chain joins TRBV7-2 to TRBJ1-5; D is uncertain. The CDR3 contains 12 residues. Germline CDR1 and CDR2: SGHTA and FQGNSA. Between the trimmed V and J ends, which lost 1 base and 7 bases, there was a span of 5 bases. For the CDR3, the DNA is TGTGCCAGCAGCTTAGGTTGGCAGCCCCAGCATTTT. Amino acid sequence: CASSLGWQPQHF.

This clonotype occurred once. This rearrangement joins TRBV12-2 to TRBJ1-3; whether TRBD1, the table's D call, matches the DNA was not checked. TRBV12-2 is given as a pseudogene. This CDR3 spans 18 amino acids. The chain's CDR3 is CASRLRTGQLFSGNTIYF. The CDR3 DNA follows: TGTGCAAGTCGCTTACGCACGGGACAGCTTTTCTCTGGAAACACCATATATTTT.

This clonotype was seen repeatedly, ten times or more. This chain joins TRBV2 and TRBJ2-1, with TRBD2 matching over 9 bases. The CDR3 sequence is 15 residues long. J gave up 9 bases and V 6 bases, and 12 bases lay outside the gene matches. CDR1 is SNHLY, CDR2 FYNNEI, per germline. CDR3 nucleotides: TGTGCCAGCAGATCCTCTAGCGGGACTGGTAGTGAGCAGTTCTTC. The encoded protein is CASRSSSGTGSEQFF.

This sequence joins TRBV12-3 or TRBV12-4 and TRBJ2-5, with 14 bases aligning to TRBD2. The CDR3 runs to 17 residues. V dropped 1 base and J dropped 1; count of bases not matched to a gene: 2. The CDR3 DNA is TGTGCCAGCAGTTTAGGGACTAGCGGGAGGATCCAAGAGACCCAGTACTTC. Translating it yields CASSLGTSGRIQETQYF.

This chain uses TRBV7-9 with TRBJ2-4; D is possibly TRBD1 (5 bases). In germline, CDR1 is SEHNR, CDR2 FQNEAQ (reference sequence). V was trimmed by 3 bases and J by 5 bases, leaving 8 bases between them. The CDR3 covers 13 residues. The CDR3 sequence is CASSLAGQNIQYF. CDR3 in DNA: TGTGCCAGCAGCTTGGCAGGGCAAAACATTCAGTACTTC.

The chain's CDR3 is CASSQVNEKLFF. The CDR3 DNA reads TGTGCCAGCAGCCAAGTAAATGAAAAACTGTTTTTT. V is TRBV3-1 and J is TRBJ1-4; D not certain. CDR3 length equals 12 residues. The V and J ends lost 1 base and 5 bases respectively, with 2 bases between them. Germline loops: CDR1 LGHDT, CDR2 YNNKEL (reference sequence).

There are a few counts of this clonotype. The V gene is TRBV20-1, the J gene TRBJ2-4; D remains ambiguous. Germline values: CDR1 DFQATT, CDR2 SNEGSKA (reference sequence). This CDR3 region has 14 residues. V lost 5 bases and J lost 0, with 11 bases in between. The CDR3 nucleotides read TGCAGTGCTGCACAAACCTTAGCCAAAAACATTCAGTACTTC. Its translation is CSAAQTLAKNIQYF.

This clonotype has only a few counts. CDR3 amino acids: CASSYGLVRYEQYF. DNA of the CDR3: TGTGCCAGCAGTTACGGGTTAGTCCGATACGAGCAGTACTTC. This rearrangement joins TRBV6-5 to TRBJ2-7; D is unresolved. The CDR3 totals 14 residues. CDR1 and CDR2 from the germline V gene are MNHEY and SVGAGI. Trimming stripped 2 bases from V and 4 bases from J, with 12 bases between.

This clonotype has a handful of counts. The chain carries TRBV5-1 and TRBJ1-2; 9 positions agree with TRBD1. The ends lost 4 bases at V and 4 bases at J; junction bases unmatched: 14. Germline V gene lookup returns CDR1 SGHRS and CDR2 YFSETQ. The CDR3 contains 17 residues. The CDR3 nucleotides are TGCGCCAGCAGCCTAAGGGGACAGGGATCTCGCGGCTATGGCTACACCTTC. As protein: CASSLRGQGSRGYGYTF.

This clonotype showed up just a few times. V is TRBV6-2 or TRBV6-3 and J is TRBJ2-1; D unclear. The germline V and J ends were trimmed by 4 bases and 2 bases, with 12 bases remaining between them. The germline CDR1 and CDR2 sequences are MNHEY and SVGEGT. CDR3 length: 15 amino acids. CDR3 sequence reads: CASSFSAPTYNEQFF. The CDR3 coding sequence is TGTGCCAGCAGTTTCTCCGCCCCAACCTACAATGAGCAGTTCTTC.

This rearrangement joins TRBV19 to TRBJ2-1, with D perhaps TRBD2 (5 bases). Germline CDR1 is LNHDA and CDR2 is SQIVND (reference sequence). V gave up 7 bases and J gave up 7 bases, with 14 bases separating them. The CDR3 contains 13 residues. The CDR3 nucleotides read TGTGCCAGTACCCTACCTCCGGGAAATGAGCAGTTCTTC. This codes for CASTLPPGNEQFF.

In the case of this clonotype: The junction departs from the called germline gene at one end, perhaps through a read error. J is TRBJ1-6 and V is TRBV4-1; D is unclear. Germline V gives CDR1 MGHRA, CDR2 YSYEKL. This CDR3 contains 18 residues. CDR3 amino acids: CASSQATRAGSFNSPLHF. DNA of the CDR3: TGCGCCAGCAGCCAAGCAACGAGGGCTGGGTCCTTTAATTCACCCCTCCACTTT.